The rows below give T cell receptor beta chains drawn from one sample of a study of shared clonotypes between healthy human individuals. Measured with immunoSEQ multiplex PCR; TCRdb has only the in-frame clones, and not every one. The data hold around 2,000,000 clones, with approximately 94% observed a single time. What was sequenced was naive CD8+ T cells sorted from blood. These receptors came from a man in his late teens or twenties in good health. The CDR3 runs from the conserved cysteine through the conserved F or W. D genes are given only for firm matches. Where a row states a size, it is once, few, many or the class of an expanded clone; other rows omit it.

J	D	size	V	CDR3	DNA
TRBJ2-7	TRBD1	NA	TRBV13	CASSLGTEHYEQYF	TGTGCCAGCAGCCTCGGGACAGAACACTACGAGCAGTACTTC
TRBJ2-7	NA	NA	TRBV10-3	CAISELSVTYEQYF	TGTGCCATCAGTGAGTTGTCGGTCACCTACGAGCAGTACTTC
TRBJ2-1	NA	once	TRBV6-5	CASSYSPDNEQFF	TGTGCCAGCAGTTACTCACCGGACAATGAGCAGTTCTTC
TRBJ2-1	TRBD2	NA	TRBV27	CASSPGPSGGINEQFF	TGTGCCAGCAGTCCCGGTCCTAGCGGGGGAATCAATGAGCAGTTCTTC
TRBJ2-7	TRBD1	NA	TRBV5-1	CASSLDPGQGASYEQYF	TGCGCCAGCAGCTTGGACCCGGGGCAGGGGGCCTCCTACGAGCAGTACTTC
TRBJ1-6	NA	NA	TRBV18	CASSQRPGVVNSPLHF	TGTGCCAGCTCACAAAGGCCCGGGGTCGTAAATTCACCCCTCCACTTT
TRBJ1-6	NA	NA	TRBV30	CAWRPMGSYNSPLHF	TGTGCCTGGAGACCCATGGGCTCCTATAATTCACCCCTCCACTTT
TRBJ2-7	NA	NA	TRBV6-5	CASSYSMQANEQYF	TGTGCCAGCAGTTACTCGATGCAGGCCAACGAGCAGTACTTC
TRBJ1-5	NA	once	TRBV4-1	CASSPEGTGNQPQHF	TGCGCCAGCAGCCCCGAGGGGACCGGCAATCAGCCCCAGCATTTT
TRBJ1-5	NA	NA	TRBV28	CASSLEGGNNQPQHF	TGTGCCAGCAGCCTCGAGGGGGGGAACAATCAGCCCCAGCATTTT
TRBJ2-7	NA	NA	TRBV4-1	CASSQGGSSYEQYF	TGCGCCAGCAGCCAAGGGGGCAGCTCCTACGAGCAGTACTTC
TRBJ2-7	NA	NA	TRBV5-1	CASNGQTYEQYF	TGCGCCAGCAACGGACAGACCTACGAGCAGTACTTC
TRBJ1-2	TRBD1	NA	TRBV7-9	CASSSTGQSYGYTF	TGTGCCAGCAGCTCGACGGGACAGTCTTATGGCTACACCTTC
TRBJ2-7	NA	NA	TRBV7-8	CASSLSGYEQYF	TGTGCCAGCAGCTTATCGGGATACGAGCAGTACTTC
TRBJ1-5	NA	NA	TRBV19	CASSIDLSYSNQPQHF	TGTGCCAGTAGTATAGATCTAAGTTATAGCAATCAGCCCCAGCATTTT
TRBJ1-5	NA	NA	TRBV6-6	CASSKQAPLDQPQHF	TGTGCCAGCAGTAAACAGGCCCCGCTCGATCAGCCCCAGCATTTT
TRBJ2-3	NA	NA	TRBV6-5	CASRSTDTQYF	TGTGCCAGCAGGTCCACAGATACGCAGTATTTT
TRBJ1-2	TRBD1	NA	TRBV29-1	CSVEPPGQGDGYTF	TGCAGCGTTGAACCCCCGGGACAGGGTGATGGCTACACCTTC
TRBJ2-7	TRBD1	NA	TRBV7-9	CASSFLTGGEQYF	TGTGCCAGCAGCTTTTTGACAGGGGGGGAGCAGTACTTC
TRBJ2-2	TRBD2	NA	TRBV28	CASSLSSGLASGELFF	TGTGCCAGCAGTTTATCATCGGGACTAGCGTCCGGGGAGCTGTTTTTT
TRBJ2-3	TRBD1	NA	TRBV11-2	CASSWDRGDTQYF	TGTGCCAGCAGCTGGGACAGGGGAGATACGCAGTATTTT
TRBJ1-5	NA	NA	TRBV7-9	CASSLESGNGWSNQPQHF	TGTGCCAGCAGCTTAGAGTCCGGGAATGGGTGGAGCAATCAGCCCCAGCATTTT
TRBJ2-3	NA	NA	TRBV9	CASTGDFTDTQYF	TGTGCCAGCACTGGCGACTTTACAGATACGCAGTATTTT
TRBJ2-7	NA	NA	TRBV7-2	CASSPRRGRDEQYF	TGTGCCAGCAGCCCCCGACGGGGAAGGGACGAGCAGTACTTC
TRBJ2-1	NA	NA	TRBV4-1	CASSQDVALYNEQFF	TGCGCCAGCAGCCAAGATGTGGCACTATACAATGAGCAGTTCTTC
TRBJ2-1	NA	NA	TRBV19	CASSIQPEAGSSYNEQFF	TGTGCCAGTAGTATCCAACCTGAGGCGGGTTCCTCCTACAATGAGCAGTTCTTC
TRBJ2-7	TRBD1	NA	TRBV9	CASSLGTGASSYEQYF	TGTGCCAGCAGCCTCGGGACAGGGGCCAGCTCCTACGAGCAGTACTTC
TRBJ1-1	NA	NA	TRBV19	CASSSRGPEGNTEAFF	TGTGCCAGTAGCTCCCGGGGCCCCGAGGGGAACACTGAAGCTTTCTTT
TRBJ2-1	NA	NA	TRBV15	CATSPEGGGSYNEQFF	TGTGCCACCAGCCCTGAAGGGGGGGGCTCCTACAATGAGCAGTTCTTC
TRBJ2-1	TRBD1	NA	TRBV7-6	CASSFNSGTGDRNEQFF	TGTGCCAGCAGCTTTAATTCCGGGACAGGGGACAGGAATGAGCAGTTCTTC
TRBJ2-1	NA	NA	TRBV7-9	CASSLGVGSDEQFF	TGTGCCAGCAGCTTAGGTGTAGGGTCGGATGAGCAGTTCTTC
TRBJ2-3	NA	NA	TRBV11-2	CASSSLGDTQYF	TGTGCCAGCAGCTCGTTGGGAGATACGCAGTATTTT
TRBJ2-7	NA	NA	TRBV5-6	CASSPTTTYEQYF	TGTGCCAGCAGCCCGACAACTACCTACGAGCAGTACTTC
TRBJ2-5	NA	NA	TRBV10-3	CATTTDTIQETQYF	TGTGCCACCACCACGGACACCATCCAAGAGACCCAGTACTTC
TRBJ2-1	TRBD2	NA	TRBV6-1	CASRIERGNLNEQFF	TGTGCCAGCAGGATCGAGCGGGGAAATCTCAATGAGCAGTTCTTC
TRBJ2-1	NA	NA	TRBV6-5	CASSYSVGSSEQFF	TGTGCCAGCAGTTACTCAGTAGGGTCGAGTGAGCAGTTCTTC
TRBJ2-7	NA	NA	TRBV21-1	CASSLQRDRGTEQYF	TGTGCCAGCAGCCTACAACGGGACAGGGGGACCGAGCAGTACTTC
TRBJ2-1	NA	NA	TRBV7-9	CASSLDTQNEQFF	TGTGCCAGCAGCTTAGACACCCAAAATGAGCAGTTCTTC
TRBJ2-1	NA	NA	TRBV13	CASSLLDEQFF	TGTGCCAGCAGCTTACTTGATGAGCAGTTCTTC
TRBJ2-7	NA	NA	TRBV6-6	CASSPRASLNLEQYF	TGTGCCAGCAGCCCCCGGGCCTCATTGAATTTGGAGCAGTACTTC
TRBJ2-7	NA	NA	TRBV27	CASSLGGAATYEQYF	TGTGCCAGCAGTTTAGGCGGGGCCGCTACCTACGAGCAGTACTTC
TRBJ1-3	NA	once	TRBV28	CASRANRDRNTIYF	TGTGCCAGCAGAGCCAACAGGGACCGAAACACCATATATTTT
TRBJ1-2	TRBD1	NA	TRBV27	CASSEGAGGLYYGYTF	TGTGCCAGCAGCGAGGGGGCGGGGGGTTTGTACTATGGCTACACCTTC
TRBJ2-7	NA	once	TRBV6-5	CASSPSPANQQYF	TGTGCCAGCAGTCCGAGCCCAGCAAACCAGCAGTACTTC
TRBJ2-2	TRBD2	NA	TRBV14	CASIGKREAGTGELFF	TGTGCCAGCATTGGTAAGCGGGAGGCAGGGACCGGGGAGCTGTTTTTT
TRBJ2-7	TRBD1	NA	TRBV11-2	CASSLGTDYEQYF	TGTGCCAGCAGCCTGGGGACAGATTACGAGCAGTACTTC
TRBJ1-6	NA	few	TRBV5-4	CASRDGNSPLHF	TGTGCCAGCAGGGACGGCAATTCACCCCTCCACTTT